These 10 T cell receptor beta chains were sequenced from one sample in a study of blood T cell repertoires in COVID-19. The table came from immunoSEQ multiplex PCR; TCRdb's copy has only in-frame clones and leaves some out. This table has hundreds of thousands of clones, 85% appearing once. Specimen: peripheral blood. Receptors originate from a human donor in a cohort sampled during active COVID-19.

The gene calls are TRBV5-1 and TRBJ2-5; D might be TRBD1 (6 bases). The germline V and J ends were trimmed by 4 bases and 5 bases, with 18 bases remaining between them. The length of the CDR3 is 15 residues. The germline V gene has CDR1 SGHRS and CDR2 YFSETQ. Here the CDR3 reads CASSRQGRVSETQYF. In DNA, the CDR3 is TGCGCCAGCAGCCGCCAGGGGAGAGTAAGTGAGACCCAGTACTTC.

The chain uses TRBV2 and TRBJ2-7, with 7 bases that match TRBD1. Germline V lookup: CDR1 SNHLY, CDR2 FYNNEI. J lost 2 bases, V lost 8 bases, and 9 bases had no gene match. The CDR3 covers 14 residues. CDR3 DNA sequence: TGTGCCAGCGGGGACAGTCTCAACGCCTACGAGCAGTACTTC. Translated, it gives CASGDSLNAYEQYF.

This clone was seen a few times. The chain recombines TRBV28 with TRBJ1-1; 7 nucleotides line up with TRBD1. The CDR3 sequence is 14 residues long. Losses at the gene ends were 5 bases for V and 5 bases for J; bases not matched to a gene: 8. Germline V lookup: CDR1 MDHEN, CDR2 SYDVKM. The CDR3 DNA reads as TGTGCCAGCAGTCCCCGACAGGGTAGGACTGAAGCTTTCTTT. This sequence encodes CASSPRQGRTEAFF.

This chain uses TRBV28 with TRBJ1-2; possible D gene TRBD1, 5 bases. The CDR3 is 12 amino acids. Between the trimmed V and J ends, which lost 8 bases and 8 bases, there was a span of 15 bases. Per the germline V gene, CDR1 is MDHEN and CDR2 is SYDVKM. CDR3 DNA sequence: TGTGCCAGCGCAGGAGGGGCACGCGGCTACACCTTC. It specifies CASAGGARGYTF.

The rearrangement links TRBV3-1 (or the pseudogene TRBV3-2) to TRBJ1-6; a possible D gene is TRBD1 (5 bases). Trimming removed 3 bases at V and 3 bases at J, with 9 bases between. The germline CDR1 and CDR2 sequences are LGHDT and YNNKEL (reference sequence). CDR3 length: 15 amino acids. The CDR3 DNA sequence: TGTGCCAGCAGCCACCAGGGAATCTATAATTCACCCCTCCACTTT. Translating gives CASSHQGIYNSPLHF.

The chain combines TRBV11-2 with TRBJ2-7, with 10 bases matching TRBD1. Germline CDR1 is SGHAT and CDR2 is FQNNGV. J was trimmed by 7 bases and V by 5 bases; bases with no gene match: 5. The CDR3 is 13 amino acids. The CDR3 loop is CASSGDRGEEQYF. Here the CDR3 DNA reads TGTGCCAGCAGCGGGGACAGGGGTGAAGAGCAGTACTTC.

This clone has more than one count but fewer than ten. The chain employs TRBV19 and TRBJ2-7; D gene unclear. From germline, CDR1 is LNHDA and CDR2 SQIVND (reference sequence). The CDR3 is 14 residues long. Trimming left V 5 bases short and J 6 bases short, with 17 bases between. The CDR3 DNA reads as TGTGCCAGTAGTCCCTTCTTTATAAAATGCGAGCAGTACTTC. Amino acid sequence: CASSPFFIKCEQYF.

The rearrangement uses TRBV6-5 and TRBJ2-1, with 8 positions matching TRBD2. CDR1 MNHEY and CDR2 SVGAGI come from the germline V gene. The length of the CDR3 is 14 residues. J was trimmed by 6 bases and V by 8 bases; bases with no gene match: 9. The DNA for the CDR3 is TGTGCCAGCTACCTGGCGGGAGGCTCCAATGAGCAGTTCTTC. Amino acids: CASYLAGGSNEQFF.

For the CDR3, the DNA is TGTGCCAGCCGGCCGATGGCGGGGGGAAACGAGCAGTACTTC. It specifies CASRPMAGGNEQYF. The chain has TRBV27 and TRBJ2-7; 8 nucleotides agree with TRBD2. This CDR3 spans 14 amino acids. V was pared by 8 bases and J by 5 bases, with 11 bases of the junction left unmatched. The germline CDR1 and CDR2 sequences are MNHEY and SMNVEV (reference sequence).

The chain carries TRBV6-5 and TRBJ2-4; D call uncertain. Germline V gene lookup returns CDR1 MNHEY and CDR2 SVGAGI. The CDR3 extends over 13 amino acids. V was pared by 7 bases and J by 5 bases, with 12 bases between. The CDR3 region is CASMSGIQNIQYF. As DNA, the CDR3 is TGTGCCAGCATGTCTGGCATACAAAACATTCAGTACTTC.